The rows below give T cell receptor beta chains drawn from one sample of a study of cytomegalovirus exposure and HLA in healthy donors. TCRdb's copy holds only in-frame clones and misses some; the assay was immunoSEQ multiplex PCR. The sample yields fewer than 250,000 clones, over 60% seen once. Sequencing input: PBMCs. These receptors were obtained from a man between 18 and 35 years old in good health and CMV-seronegative. CDR3s leave out the opening cysteine and the closing phenylalanine or tryptophan.

v_call	j_call	cdr3_aa
TRBV19	TRBJ1-1	ASSIEGGGGNTEAF
TRBV10-1	TRBJ2-1	ASNSGQGWNEQF
TRBV7-8	TRBJ1-1	ASSLTGTELTEAF
TRBV19	TRBJ1-2	ASSRAQGQNYGYT
TRBV18	TRBJ2-1	ASSPPSGRNNEQF
TRBV6-1	TRBJ1-1	ASSSAGITEAF
TRBV23-1	TRBJ2-3	ASKDRGRWGSDTQY
TRBV18	TRBJ1-1	ASSPPGTGSF
TRBV28	TRBJ1-2	ASSLQGRGYT
TRBV5-6	TRBJ1-5	ASSRRSTAKASGNQPQH
TRBV18	TRBJ2-2	ASSLTGGNTGELF
TRBV7-9	TRBJ2-7	ASSRLAPDYEQY
TRBV9	TRBJ1-3	ASSVDGGRRNTIY
TRBV19	TRBJ1-1	ASSTTGKKLNTEAF
TRBV27	TRBJ2-1	ASSPGLVYNEQF
TRBV5-8	TRBJ1-2	ASSLGSSTGYGYT
TRBV6-1	TRBJ1-2	ASSLFRRQGYGYT
TRBV5-8	TRBJ1-1	ASSTAGGTEAF
TRBV7-6	TRBJ2-5	ASSLGVQASETQY
TRBV27	TRBJ1-5	ASSWGVGNQPQH
TRBV2	TRBJ2-1	ASSVEGAANEQF
TRBV9	TRBJ1-3	ASSGAGTGPWNTIY
TRBV10-1	TRBJ2-2	ASSDGTSGIGGELF
TRBV7-2	TRBJ2-2	ASSQSSRSTGELF